This T cell receptor (beta chain) was identified during a study of T cells in Graves' hyperthyroidism and ophthalmopathy. The study's findings and limits: In simple terms, a model built on 13 V-J features told ophthalmopathy apart from stable hyperthyroidism.

The CDR3 runs to 13 residues. Germline V gene lookup returns CDR1 SGHAT and CDR2 FQNNGV. V shed 3 bases and J shed 1 base, with 6 bases lying between them. Using RNA transcripts as the source, TCR beta CDR3 regions were amplified. RT-PCR in the first round (using the HTBI primer set) targeted the TCR CDR3. Each CDR3 protein gets one entry after TCRdb re-called the multiplex PCR reads with MiXCR. Among hundreds of thousands of distinct CDR3 sequences listed, around 15% were seen once. Patients with ophthalmopathy all had a Clinical Activity Score of at least 3, a NOSPECS grade of at least 4 and duration under 3 months. The sample holds many counts of this clonotype. Its antigen is undetermined.

Input material: blood. This sequence joins TRBV11-2 and TRBJ1-1; the D is unclear. This sequence originates from a woman aged 55-75 years with Graves' ophthalmopathy. The CDR3, as DNA: TGTGCCAGCAGCTTCAGTGAGAACACTGAAGCTTTCTTT. Its translation: CASSFSENTEAFF.